The clone carrying this TCR beta chain was counted many times. Its matching antigen is unknown. The data originate from a study of T cells in Graves' hyperthyroidism and ophthalmopathy. About the research overall: Peripheral blood sampling occurred at initial diagnosis, before any treatment. General observations from the study: In the blood, most expanded thyroid clonotypes above 0.001 appeared as well.

TCR beta CDR3 region amplification was performed from RNA transcripts. A first-round RT-PCR of the TCR CDR3 used the HTBI primer set. TCRdb reprocessed the multiplex PCR reads via MiXCR and lists one record per CDR3 protein. The sample records roughly 280,000 distinct CDR3 sequences, approximately 20% being singletons. V lost 5 bases and J lost 1, with 14 bases in between. Germline V CDR1 and CDR2: SGHTA, FQGNSA. The CDR3 is 15 amino acids. Disease duration was under 3 months in the ophthalmopathy patients, who also had a Clinical Activity Score of at least 3 and a NOSPECS grade of at least 4. Thyroid ultrasound, orbital computed tomography, clinical symptoms, and serum thyroxine and TRAb underpinned diagnoses.

This chain links TRBV7-2 with TRBJ2-5; D is possibly TRBD1 (7 bases). The specimen sequenced was blood. The TCR originated in a man aged 25 to 40 with Graves' ophthalmopathy. The DNA of the CDR3 is TGTGCCAGCAGCCGGGGGACAGTTCGCCAAGAGACCCAGTACTTC. Its translation is CASSRGTVRQETQYF. The full variable domain, its missing parts supplied by reference TRBV7-2 and TRBJ2-5, is GAGVSQSPSNKVTEKGKDVELRCDPISGHTALYWYRQSLGQGLEFLIYFQGNSAPDKSGLPSDRFSAERTGGSVSTLTIQRTQQEDSAVYLCASSRGTVRQETQYFGPGTRLLVL.